This T cell receptor (beta chain) appears in the sequencing data of a study of T cell repertoires in cytomegalovirus infection. Across the whole study: Signatures in public TCR beta sequences pointed to both CMV infection and matching HLA type. Study conclusions and caveats: Summed frequency of public TCR beta families distinguished CMV carriers with the relevant HLA. HLA-C-restricted CMV-specific TCR beta clonotypes prevailed in the ex vivo response.

MiXCR, run by TCRdb on the reads, gives a single entry per CDR3 protein. The sample has hundreds of thousands of distinct CDR3 sequences; roughly a quarter are singletons. V was shortened by 3 bases and J by 3 bases, with 16 bases between the two germline ends. CDR3 length: 16 amino acids. At least ten counts were recorded for this clonotype. The antigen is not known. This receptor was taken from a human donor in good health (CMV status not recorded). Some clones in this sample may be carry-over from other donors' samples. This chain joins TRBV12-3 or TRBV12-4 and TRBJ2-3, with D tentatively TRBD2 (5 bases). The source material was CD8+ T cells from PBMCs. The CDR3 DNA is TGTGCCAGCAGTTTTCTTTTGGCAGGAGGTACAGATACGCAGTATTTT. Its translation: CASSFLLAGGTDTQYF.